This TCR beta chain came from a study of monozygotic twins with inflammatory bowel disease. Each CDR3 protein gets one entry in TCRdb, which reprocessed the 5' RACE reads and gives no DNA. Found here are approximately 300,000 distinct CDR3 sequences; the top ten clones hold 5% to 6%. General study results and limits: With others, IBD patients shared fewer clonotypes than healthy twins did, especially with disease activity. Evidence did not back any single strong signal or clonotype linked to IBD.

This CDR3 spans 16 amino acids. From germline, CDR1 is MGHRA and CDR2 YSYEKL. In the case of this clonotype: Antigen specificity is unknown.

Material: blood. This chain links TRBV4-1 with TRBJ2-7; the D call of TRBD1 rests on TCRdb alone, since no DNA is present to check it. This receptor was taken from a human donor with ulcerative colitis or Crohn's disease, or a healthy co-twin of an affected twin (not recorded which). CDR3 loop: CASSQDWAGAVYEQYF.